Listed here are 12 T cell receptor beta chains from one sample, sequenced in a study of naive and memory T cell subsets. Amplification of ligated cDNA took four PCR rounds with SP2 and nested alpha and beta constant primers. TCRdb called the 5' RACE reads again in MiXCR, with one record for every CDR3 protein. The sample has around 48,000 distinct CDR3 sequences; 4.7% are singletons. The library had UMIs added by 3' ligation of an oligonucleotide to TCR cDNA. The receptors derive from a female donor in good health.

This clonotype came up many times. The chain employs TRBV29-1 and TRBJ2-5; tentatively, D is TRBD2 (6 bases). This CDR3 spans 14 amino acids. Germline V gene sequence: CDR1 SQVTM, CDR2 ANQGSEA. V was pared by 2 bases and J by 2 bases, with 12 bases between. CDR3: CSVETQGLQETQYF. CDR3 bases: TGCAGCGTTGAAACTCAGGGACTTCAAGAGACCCAGTACTTC.

Many counts were recorded for this clonotype. The chain couples TRBV7-2 to TRBJ1-1; D uncertain. This CDR3 has 15 residues. Germline CDR1 is SGHTA and CDR2 is FQGNSA. Trimming stripped 1 base from V and 3 bases from J, with 12 bases between. The CDR3 reads CASSLGTTVDTEAFF. The DNA for the CDR3 is TGTGCCAGCAGCTTAGGGACGACCGTCGACACTGAAGCTTTCTTT.

In its sample, this clonotype was seen a few times. This chain uses TRBV4-1 with TRBJ2-1; possibly TRBD1 or TRBD2 for D (5 bases each). CDR3 length equals 20 residues. CDR1 MGHRA and CDR2 YSYEKL come from the germline V gene. V was pared by 0 bases and J by 0 bases, with 21 bases between. CDR3 coding DNA: TGCGCCAGCAGCCAAGATGGGGCGGGCCCACGCCTTAGCTCCTACAATGAGCAGTTCTTC. Translation: CASSQDGAGPRLSSYNEQFF.

This clonotype was detected many times. The rearrangement links TRBV20-1 to TRBJ1-2; 12 positions agree with TRBD1. Germline assignment: CDR1 DFQATT and CDR2 SNEGSKA (reference sequence). V was pared by 6 bases and J by 7 bases, with 12 bases of the junction left unmatched. The CDR3 is made up of 15 amino acids. CDR3 protein: CSALGTGGDLIGYTF. In DNA form, the CDR3 reads TGCAGTGCACTCGGGACAGGGGGCGATCTAATTGGCTACACCTTC.

There are many counts of this clonotype. The chain couples TRBV20-1 to TRBJ2-7; TRBD2 matches 7 bases. This CDR3 is built from 14 residues. V was clipped by 1 base and J by 3 bases; unmatched bases: 6. Germline V gives CDR1 DFQATT, CDR2 SNEGSKA (reference sequence). The CDR3 bases are TGCAGTGCTAGAGGGGGGGGAAGATACTACGAGCAGTACTTC. Amino acid sequence: CSARGGGRYYEQYF.

The gene calls are TRBV19 and TRBJ2-7; 8 positions agree with TRBD1. Germline V CDR1 and CDR2: LNHDA, SQIVND (reference sequence). V lost 7 bases, J lost 5 bases, and 10 bases stayed unmatched. The CDR3 runs 14 residues. The CDR3 sequence: CASTHSQGANEQYF. As DNA, the CDR3 is TGTGCCAGTACCCACTCCCAGGGGGCAAACGAGCAGTACTTC.

This clonotype has at least ten counts. V gene TRBV9 combines with J gene TRBJ2-5; 9 bases agree with TRBD2. Germline V CDR1 and CDR2: SGDLS, YYNGEE. The ends lost 3 bases at V and 4 bases at J; junction bases unmatched: 7. This CDR3 has 15 amino acids. As DNA, the CDR3 is TGTGCCAGCAGCGAATTAGCGGGAGCTGGAGAGACCCAGTACTTC. It is translated as CASSELAGAGETQYF.

This clonotype was seen only a few times. V and J are TRBV5-1 and TRBJ2-7, with D possibly TRBD2 on 5 matching bases. CDR1 is SGHRS, CDR2 YFSETQ, per germline. This CDR3 has 14 residues. Trimming left V 3 bases short and J 3 bases short, with 13 bases between. The CDR3 loop is CASSWTGPSYEQYF. The CDR3 DNA follows: TGCGCCAGCAGCTGGACTGGGCCTAGCTACGAGCAGTACTTC.

This chain uses TRBV9 with TRBJ2-1; TRBD2 matches 9 bases. CDR3 length: 16 amino acids. V trimming: 0 bases; J trimming: 9 bases; junction bases outside the gene matches: 10. Per germline, CDR1 SGDLS and CDR2 YYNGEE. The CDR3 nucleotides read TGTGCCAGCAGCGTAGACCCGGGACTAGCATCCCCTGAGCAGTTCTTC. It specifies CASSVDPGLASPEQFF.

This clonotype was recorded many times. The V gene is TRBV10-3, the J gene TRBJ2-5; possible D gene TRBD2, 5 bases. V shed 4 bases and J shed 1 base, with 13 bases lying between them. The CDR3 is 15 amino acids. Germline loops: CDR1 ENHRY, CDR2 SYGVKD. The CDR3 sequence: CAISGGVGIQETQYF. DNA of the CDR3: TGTGCCATCAGTGGGGGAGTGGGGATCCAAGAGACCCAGTACTTC.

This clonotype came up a few times. The chain combines TRBV7-2 with TRBJ2-1; D perhaps matches TRBD2 (5 bases). Germline assignment: CDR1 SGHTA and CDR2 FQGNSA. V was cut by 2 bases and J by 7 bases, with 15 bases left in between. The CDR3 loop spans 15 amino acids. DNA for the CDR3: TGTGCCAGCAGCTTATTGCGGGCAGTGTGGAATGAGCAGTTCTTC. It specifies CASSLLRAVWNEQFF.

This clonotype was counted ten times or more. The chain couples TRBV28 to TRBJ2-3, with 12 positions matching TRBD2. Germline V gene sequence: CDR1 MDHEN, CDR2 SYDVKM. The V gene end was trimmed by 5 bases and the J gene end by 1 base; junction bases not matched to a gene: 16. The CDR3 loop spans 20 amino acids. CDR3 in amino acids: CASSPSQGATSGRGTDTQYF. CDR3 coding DNA: TGTGCCAGCAGTCCCTCACAGGGTGCGACTAGCGGGAGAGGCACAGATACGCAGTATTTT.